This TCR beta chain was recorded in a study of T cells after yellow fever vaccination. Only a few counts were recorded for this clonotype. Each CDR3 protein is one row after TCRdb ran MiXCR on the 5' RACE reads. The table records more than 350,000 distinct CDR3 sequences, 11% of them present only once. CDR1 is SGHRS and CDR2 is YFSETQ in the germline V gene. The CDR3 loop spans 14 amino acids. V was clipped by 2 bases and J by 0 bases, with 8 bases between them. Here the sequenced sample was PBMCs, taken on the day of the first yellow fever vaccination. V is TRBV5-1 and J is TRBJ1-2, with D uncertain. This receptor was taken from a man between 18 and 35 years old who received the YFV17D yellow fever vaccine. The CDR3 sequence: CASSFQVANYGYTF. CDR3 DNA: TGCGCCAGCAGCTTCCAGGTAGCTAACTATGGCTACACCTTC.